Listed below are T cell receptor beta chains from one sample, sequenced in a study of identifying expanded T cells in peripheral blood. Profiling relied on immunoSEQ multiplex PCR, and the TCRdb table lists in-frame clones only, not all of them. The sample carries approximately 85,000 clones, around 89% recorded once. Sequenced sample: blood. These receptors were collected from a person between 18 and 69 years old in good health. Both conserved end residues are part of each CDR3.

>TRBV7-9
CASSLVIPFSGNSPLHF
>TRBV5-6
CASSSTSHTQYF
>TRBV6-4
CASSDTDRGTRAFF
>TRBV19
CASSMIQAPGELFF
>TRBV6-5
CASRPGHFGYEQFF
>TRBV10-3
CAIKLGEGQPQHF
>TRBV18
CASSRTYGQGRTDTQYF
>TRBV5-1
CASSEEQGWTEAFF
>TRBV7-2
CASSPGADTQYF
>TRBV15
CATRISGPRTEAFF
>TRBV5-8
CAGTDTQYF
>TRBV5-1
CASSLVGQTSYEQYF
>TRBV4-2
CASSQIGAGRGGNTIYF